The 2 T cell receptor beta chains listed next were all sequenced from one sample in a study of T cell responses to AZD1222 COVID-19 vaccine. This table comes from immunoSEQ multiplex PCR, and its TCRdb copy is limited to in-frame clones, with some not included. The sample has approximately 150,000 clones; 80% to 95% are singletons. The specimen was peripheral blood, collected on day 0 of AZD1222 vaccination. The source is an adult in good health.

The rearrangement links TRBV23-1 to TRBJ2-3; D remains ambiguous. TRBV23-1 is classed as an ORF, of uncertain function. V shed 0 bases and J shed 6 bases, with 4 bases lying between them. The CDR3 sequence is 12 residues long. The CDR3 DNA reads as TGCGCCAGCAGTCAATCGCCGGATACGCAGTATTTT. This sequence encodes CASSQSPDTQYF.

The rearrangement links TRBV30 to TRBJ1-1, with TRBD1 identical over 8 bases. This CDR3 comprises 13 residues. V lost 5 bases to trimming and J lost 8 bases; unmatched junction nucleotides: 10. The germline CDR1 and CDR2 sequences are GTSNPN and SVGIG (reference sequence). CDR3 DNA: TGTGCCTGGGGAAGAGACAGGGGCACGGAAGCTTTCTTT. It codes for CAWGRDRGTEAFF.